This T cell receptor beta chain comes out of a study of siplizumab effects on memory and regulatory T cells. Study observations and caveats: Suppressive activity of Tregs proliferating in siplizumab cultures remained unconfirmed. Most proliferating CD4+ or CD8+ clones, roughly 80-97%, had no naive or memory assignment. The study found that siplizumab significantly reduced alloreactive sequences traceable to unstimulated CD4+ memory cells. Unstimulated subsets were the mapping target of only a minor fraction of alloreactive clones.

Concerning this clone: Its antigen remains unidentified.

The CDR3 loop spans 19 amino acids. CDR1 and CDR2 (germline): SGHRS, YFSETQ. With 4 bases clipped from V and 4 bases from J, the junction kept 17 bases outside the gene matches. Repertoires were generated with immunoSEQ multiplex PCR, while TCRdb's copy carries only in-frame clones and drops some. The table shows approximately 100,000 clones, with about nine tenths occurring only once. The sample comprised non-Treg CD4+ T cells sorted from blood. This chain links TRBV5-1 with TRBJ2-2; 9 bases agree with TRBD2. The TCR comes from a human donor in good health. The CDR3 bases are TGCGCCAGCAGCCATGTCCGTAGCGGGGGAGTAAGTGGCACCGGGGAGCTGTTTTTT. This translates into CASSHVRSGGVSGTGELFF. The whole variable domain, remainder taken from reference TRBV5-1 and TRBJ2-2, is KAGVTQTPRYLIKTRGQQVTLSCSPISGHRSVSWYQQTPGQGLQFLFEYFSETQRNKGNFPGRFSGRQFSNSRSEMNVSTLELGDSALYLCASSHVRSGGVSGTGELFFGEGSRLTVL.